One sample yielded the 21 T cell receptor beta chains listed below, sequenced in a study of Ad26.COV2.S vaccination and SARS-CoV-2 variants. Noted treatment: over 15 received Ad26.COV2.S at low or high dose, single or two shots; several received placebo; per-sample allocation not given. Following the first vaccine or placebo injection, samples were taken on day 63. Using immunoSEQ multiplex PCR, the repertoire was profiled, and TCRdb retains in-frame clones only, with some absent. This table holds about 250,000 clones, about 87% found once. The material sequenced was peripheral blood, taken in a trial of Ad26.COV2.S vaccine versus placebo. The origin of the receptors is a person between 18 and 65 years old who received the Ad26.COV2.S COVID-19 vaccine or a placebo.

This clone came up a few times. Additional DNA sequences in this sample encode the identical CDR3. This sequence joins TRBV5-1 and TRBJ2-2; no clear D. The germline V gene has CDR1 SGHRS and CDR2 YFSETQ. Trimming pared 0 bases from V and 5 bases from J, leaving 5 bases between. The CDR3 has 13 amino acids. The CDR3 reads CASSLEGTGELFF. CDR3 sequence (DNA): TGCGCCAGCAGCTTGGAGGGTACCGGGGAGCTGTTTTTT. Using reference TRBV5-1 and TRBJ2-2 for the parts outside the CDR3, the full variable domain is KAGVTQTPRYLIKTRGQQVTLSCSPISGHRSVSWYQQTPGQGLQFLFEYFSETQRNKGNFPGRFSGRQFSNSRSEMNVSTLELGDSALYLCASSLEGTGELFFGEGSRLTVL.

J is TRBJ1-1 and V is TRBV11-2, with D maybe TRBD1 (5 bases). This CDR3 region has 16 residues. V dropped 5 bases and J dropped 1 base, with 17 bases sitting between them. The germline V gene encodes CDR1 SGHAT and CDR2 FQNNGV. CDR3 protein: CASSPAGAKRNTEAFF. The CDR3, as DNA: TGTGCCAGCAGCCCCGCCGGGGCGAAGAGGAACACTGAAGCTTTCTTT.

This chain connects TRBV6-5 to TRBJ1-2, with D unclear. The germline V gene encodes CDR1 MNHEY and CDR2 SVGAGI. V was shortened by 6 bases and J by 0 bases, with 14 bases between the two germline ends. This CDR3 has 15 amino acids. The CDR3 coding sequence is TGTGCCAGCAGATATTCCGCAGGCGCTAACTATGGCTACACCTTC. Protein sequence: CASRYSAGANYGYTF.

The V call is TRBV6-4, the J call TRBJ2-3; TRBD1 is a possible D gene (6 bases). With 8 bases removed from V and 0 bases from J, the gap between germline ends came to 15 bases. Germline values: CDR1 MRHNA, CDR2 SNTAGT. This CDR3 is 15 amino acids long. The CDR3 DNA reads TGTGCCAGCCGACAGGACCTACTCAGCACAGATACGCAGTATTTT. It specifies CASRQDLLSTDTQYF.

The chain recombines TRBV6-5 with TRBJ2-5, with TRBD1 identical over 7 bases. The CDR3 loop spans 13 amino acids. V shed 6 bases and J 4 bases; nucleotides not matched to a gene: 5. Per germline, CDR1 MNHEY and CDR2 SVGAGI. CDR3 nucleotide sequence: TGTGCCAGCAGGGAGACAGGGCGAGAGACCCAGTACTTC. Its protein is CASRETGRETQYF.

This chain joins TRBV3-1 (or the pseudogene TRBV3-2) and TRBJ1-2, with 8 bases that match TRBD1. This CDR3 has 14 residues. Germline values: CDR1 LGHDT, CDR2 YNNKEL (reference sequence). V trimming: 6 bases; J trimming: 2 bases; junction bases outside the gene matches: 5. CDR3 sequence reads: CASRQDRENYGYTF. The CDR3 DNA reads TGTGCCAGCAGACAGGACAGGGAAAACTATGGCTACACCTTC.

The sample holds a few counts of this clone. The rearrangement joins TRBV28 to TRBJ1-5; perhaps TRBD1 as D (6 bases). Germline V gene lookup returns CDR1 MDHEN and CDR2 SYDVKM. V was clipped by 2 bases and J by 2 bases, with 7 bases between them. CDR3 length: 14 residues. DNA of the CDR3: TGTGCCAGCAGTTTACCAGGGGGCAATCAGCCCCAGCATTTT. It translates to CASSLPGGNQPQHF.

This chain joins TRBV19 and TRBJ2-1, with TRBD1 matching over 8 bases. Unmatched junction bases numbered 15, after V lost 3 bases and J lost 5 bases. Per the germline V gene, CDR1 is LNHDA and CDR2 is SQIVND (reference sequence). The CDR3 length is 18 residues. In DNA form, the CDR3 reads TGTGCCAGTAGTATCTACGGGGACAGGATATTAGAGGACAATGAGCAGTTCTTC. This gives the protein CASSIYGDRILEDNEQFF.

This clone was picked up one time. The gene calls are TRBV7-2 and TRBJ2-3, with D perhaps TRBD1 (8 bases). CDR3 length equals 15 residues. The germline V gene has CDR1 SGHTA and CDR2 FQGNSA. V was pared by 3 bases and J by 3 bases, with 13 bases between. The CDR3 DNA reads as TGTGCCAGCAGCTTTAACAGGGGGGGAACAGATACGCAGTATTTT. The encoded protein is CASSFNRGGTDTQYF.

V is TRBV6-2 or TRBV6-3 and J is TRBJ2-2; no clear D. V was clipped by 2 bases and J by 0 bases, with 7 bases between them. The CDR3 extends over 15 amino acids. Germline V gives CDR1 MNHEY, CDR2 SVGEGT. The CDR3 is CASSYHGSNTGELFF. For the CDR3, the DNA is TGTGCCAGCAGTTACCATGGGTCGAACACCGGGGAGCTGTTTTTT.

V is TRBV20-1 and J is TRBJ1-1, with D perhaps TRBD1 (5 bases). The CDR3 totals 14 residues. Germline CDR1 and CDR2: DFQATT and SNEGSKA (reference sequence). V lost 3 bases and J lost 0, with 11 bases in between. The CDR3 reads CSASWGVMNTEAFF. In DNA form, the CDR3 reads TGCAGTGCTAGTTGGGGGGTAATGAACACTGAAGCTTTCTTT.

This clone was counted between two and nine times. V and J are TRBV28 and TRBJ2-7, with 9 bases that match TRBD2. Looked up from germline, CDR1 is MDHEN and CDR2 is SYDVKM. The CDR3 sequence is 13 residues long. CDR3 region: CGARGGPFYEQYF. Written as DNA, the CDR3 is TGTGGGGCGCGGGGGGGCCCTTTCTACGAGCAGTACTTC.

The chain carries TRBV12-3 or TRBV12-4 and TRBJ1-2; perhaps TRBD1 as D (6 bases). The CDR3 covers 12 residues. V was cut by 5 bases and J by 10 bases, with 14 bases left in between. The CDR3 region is CASSPLGGAYTF. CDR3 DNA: TGTGCCAGCAGTCCCTTGGGGGGGGCCTACACCTTC.

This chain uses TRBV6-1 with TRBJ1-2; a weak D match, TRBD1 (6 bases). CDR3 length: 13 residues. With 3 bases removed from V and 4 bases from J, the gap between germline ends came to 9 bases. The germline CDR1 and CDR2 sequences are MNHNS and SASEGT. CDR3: CASSEYRAYGYTF. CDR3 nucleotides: TGTGCCAGCAGTGAGTACAGGGCCTATGGCTACACCTTC.

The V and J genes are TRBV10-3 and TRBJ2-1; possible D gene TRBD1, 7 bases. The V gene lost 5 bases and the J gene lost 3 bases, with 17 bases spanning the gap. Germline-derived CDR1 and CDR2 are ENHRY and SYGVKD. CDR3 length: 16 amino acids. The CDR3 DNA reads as TGTGCCATCAGTCAGAGCAGGGGGGCCGGCTACAATGAGCAGTTCTTC. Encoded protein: CAISQSRGAGYNEQFF.

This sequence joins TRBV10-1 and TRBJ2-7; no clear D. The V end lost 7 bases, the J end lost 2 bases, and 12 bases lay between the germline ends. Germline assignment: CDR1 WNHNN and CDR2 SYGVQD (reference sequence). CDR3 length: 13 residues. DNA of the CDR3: TGCGCCAGCATAATCGGTAGTACCTACGAGCAGTACTTC. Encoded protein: CASIIGSTYEQYF.

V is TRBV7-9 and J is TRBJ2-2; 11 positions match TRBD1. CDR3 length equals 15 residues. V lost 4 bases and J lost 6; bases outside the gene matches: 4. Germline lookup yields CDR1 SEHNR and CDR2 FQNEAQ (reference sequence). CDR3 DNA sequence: TGTGCCAGCAGCTCGGACAGGGGGCTGGCCGGGGAGCTGTTTTTT. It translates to CASSSDRGLAGELFF.

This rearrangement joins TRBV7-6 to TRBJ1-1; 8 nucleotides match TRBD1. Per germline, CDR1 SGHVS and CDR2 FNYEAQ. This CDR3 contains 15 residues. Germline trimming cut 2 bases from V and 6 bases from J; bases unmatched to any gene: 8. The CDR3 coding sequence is TGTGCCAGCAGCTTAAACGGACAGGGTGTCGCTGAAGCTTTCTTT. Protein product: CASSLNGQGVAEAFF.

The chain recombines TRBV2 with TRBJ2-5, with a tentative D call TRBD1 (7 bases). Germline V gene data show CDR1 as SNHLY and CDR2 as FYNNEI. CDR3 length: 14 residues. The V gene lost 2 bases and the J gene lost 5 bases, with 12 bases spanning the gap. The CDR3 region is CASSERQGGETQYF. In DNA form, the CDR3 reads TGTGCCAGCAGTGAACGACAGGGAGGCGAGACCCAGTACTTC.

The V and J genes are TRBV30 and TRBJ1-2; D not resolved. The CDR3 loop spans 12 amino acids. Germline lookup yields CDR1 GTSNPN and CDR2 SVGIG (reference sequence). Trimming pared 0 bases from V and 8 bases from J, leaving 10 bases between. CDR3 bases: TGTGCCTGGAGTGTACCCCCCCGGGGCTACACCTTC. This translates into CAWSVPPRGYTF.

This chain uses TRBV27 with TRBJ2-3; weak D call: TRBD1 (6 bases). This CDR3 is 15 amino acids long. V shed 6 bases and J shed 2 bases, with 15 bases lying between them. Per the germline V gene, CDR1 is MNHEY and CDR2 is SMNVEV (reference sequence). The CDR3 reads CASRWDIRNTDTQYF. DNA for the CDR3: TGTGCCAGCAGGTGGGACATCAGGAACACAGATACGCAGTATTTT.